Below, 23 T cell receptor beta chains from the same sample are listed, as sequenced in a study of T cell repertoires in cytomegalovirus infection (dated by TCRdb to 2018 to 2020). TCRdb names Illumina HiSeq 1500 as the instrument used. TCRdb redid the processing of the public reads, applying fastp at Q25 and MiXCR, and retained in-frame beta chains. Each CDR3 protein gets just one entry, which takes the most common genes and DNA from the rows behind it. For this sample the table gives approximately 910,000 distinct CDR3 sequences, of which approximately 31% were detected only once. Around 15% of the sample comes from the top ten. What the treatment or condition label conveys for this sample: in vitro stimulation with specific CMV peptide epitopes to enrich CMV-specific T cells. For these TCRs, the target antigens are not known. The sample here was cultured CD8+ T cells from PBMCs, taken from culture after CMV antigen stimulation. These receptors were collected from a human donor in good health (CMV status not recorded). Some clones in this sample may be carry-over from other donors' samples.

This clonotype was counted between two and nine times. The chain joins TRBV12-5 to TRBJ1-1; a possible D gene is TRBD1 (5 bases). The germline CDR1 and CDR2 sequences are LGHNT and FRNRAP. The V end was cut by 3 bases, the J end by 4 bases, with 9 bases between. This CDR3 is built from 13 residues. The CDR3 DNA reads TGTGCTAGTGGTTTTAGTGGGGGCACTGAAGCTTTCTTT. Encoded protein: CASGFSGGTEAFF.

The genes are TRBV4-1 and TRBJ2-1; 10 nucleotides align to TRBD2. Trimming cost V 0 bases and J 6 bases; bases outside gene matches: 2. Germline V gene sequence: CDR1 MGHRA, CDR2 YSYEKL. The CDR3 is 15 amino acids. This chain's CDR3 is CASSQESGGANEQFF. The CDR3 nucleotides read TGCGCCAGCAGCCAAGAGAGCGGGGGGGCCAATGAGCAGTTCTTC.

This clonotype was seen more than once but under ten times. This chain uses TRBV7-9 with TRBJ1-1, with unresolved D. V shed 1 base and J shed 1 base, with 7 bases lying between them. Per germline, CDR1 SEHNR and CDR2 FQNEAQ (reference sequence). This CDR3 region has 14 residues. The CDR3 loop reads CASSLVLKNTEAFF. CDR3 bases: TGTGCCAGCAGCTTAGTACTTAAGAACACTGAAGCTTTCTTT.

The gene calls are TRBV6-5 and TRBJ1-4; perhaps TRBD1 as D (5 bases). Trimming stripped 0 bases from V and 8 bases from J, with 13 bases between. CDR1 and CDR2 from the germline V gene are MNHEY and SVGAGI. The CDR3 extends over 15 amino acids. DNA of the CDR3: TGTGCCAGCAGTTACTCGGCAGGGAGAAGCGAAAAACTGTTTTTT. Protein product: CASSYSAGRSEKLFF.

J is TRBJ2-2 and V is TRBV12-3 or TRBV12-4; tentative D call: TRBD1 (5 bases). Trimming cost V 2 bases and J 6 bases, with 16 bases left between them. CDR3 length: 16 residues. The CDR3 is CASSLFAGSIAGELFF. The CDR3 DNA reads TGTGCCAGCAGTTTATTCGCAGGGTCGATCGCCGGGGAGCTGTTTTTT.

This clonotype turned up a few times. The chain has TRBV5-8 and TRBJ2-5; no definite D call. This CDR3 spans 17 amino acids. Trimming stripped 0 bases from V and 3 bases from J, with 18 bases between. CDR1 is SGHTS and CDR2 is YDEGEE in the germline V gene. CDR3 DNA: TGTGCCAGCAGCTTGGGCTGGGTCTGGAGAAACGAAGAGACCCAGTACTTC. Translated: CASSLGWVWRNEETQYF.

The genes are TRBV29-1 and TRBJ1-1; D call uncertain. Between the trimmed V and J ends, which lost 4 bases and 4 bases, there was a span of 13 bases. Germline CDR1 reads SQVTM; CDR2 reads ANQGSEA. This CDR3 spans 13 amino acids. As DNA, the CDR3 is TGCAGCGTTGGACCCCTCAAGGGCACTGAAGCTTTCTTT. Its translation: CSVGPLKGTEAFF.

The chain uses TRBV27 and TRBJ2-3; D gene ambiguous. Per the germline V gene, CDR1 is MNHEY and CDR2 is SMNVEV (reference sequence). The V end lost 1 base, the J end lost 4 bases, and 18 bases lay between the germline ends. The CDR3 runs to 17 residues. CDR3 nucleotides: TGTGCCAGCAGTTTATATGCTGGTGGAGAAGGACCAGATACGCAGTATTTT. Encoded protein: CASSLYAGGEGPDTQYF.

This clonotype was counted only a few times. V gene TRBV4-1 combines with J gene TRBJ2-2; D is perhaps TRBD1 or TRBD2 (5 bases each). Per germline, CDR1 MGHRA and CDR2 YSYEKL. This CDR3 is built from 15 residues. V was clipped by 0 bases and J by 3 bases, with 8 bases between them. In DNA form, the CDR3 reads TGCGCCAGCAGCCAAGAACAGGAGGACACCGGGGAGCTGTTTTTT. Translated: CASSQEQEDTGELFF.

This clonotype was recorded a few times. The chain recombines TRBV4-1 with TRBJ1-2; a weak D match, TRBD1 (5 bases). Deletions cut 0 bases from V and 4 bases from J, with 18 bases between. CDR3 length equals 17 residues. Germline CDR1 MGHRA, CDR2 YSYEKL. The CDR3 region has the DNA TGCGCCAGCAGCCAAGATTTGGGGCAGGGTCTTAGCTATGGCTACACCTTC. It codes for CASSQDLGQGLSYGYTF.

This clonotype was picked up a small number of times. The chain couples TRBV11-3 to TRBJ1-3; 8 bases are a match to TRBD1. CDR3 length equals 14 residues. The germline CDR1 and CDR2 sequences are SGHNT and YENEEA. Trimming cost V 4 bases and J 4 bases; bases outside gene matches: 3. CDR3 region: CASSSRGPGNTIYF. The CDR3 DNA follows: TGTGCCAGCAGCTCCAGGGGGCCGGGAAACACCATATATTTT.

This clonotype was detected a few times. The V and J genes are TRBV11-3 and TRBJ2-1; no firm D call. Germline CDR1 and CDR2: SGHNT and YENEEA. V lost 5 bases, J lost 7 bases, and 18 bases lay in between. The CDR3 length is 15 residues. The CDR3 region has the DNA TGTGCCAGCAGCACATTAGCAACCGGTGGAAATGAGCAGTTCTTC. It specifies CASSTLATGGNEQFF.

The chain employs TRBV6-2 or TRBV6-3 and TRBJ2-7; 8 bases align to TRBD1. Trimming took 0 bases from V and 2 from J; bases not matched to a gene: 6. The CDR3 consists of 16 residues. Germline CDR1 is MNHEY and CDR2 is SVGEGT. In nucleotides, the CDR3 is TGTGCCAGCAGTTACTCGGACAGGGAAAGTCCCTACGAGCAGTACGTC. It specifies CASSYSDRESPYEQYV.

This clonotype has only a few counts. V gene TRBV11-2 combines with J gene TRBJ2-5; D unclear. This CDR3 spans 16 amino acids. CDR1 and CDR2 (germline): SGHAT, FQNNGV. Trimming left V 2 bases short and J 3 bases short, with 16 bases between. The CDR3: CASSLRGPGQKETQYF. CDR3 sequence (DNA): TGTGCCAGCAGCTTAAGAGGTCCCGGGCAGAAAGAGACCCAGTACTTC.

This clonotype was detected only a few times. The V gene is TRBV7-9, the J gene TRBJ1-2; D is unresolved. Germline CDR1 and CDR2: SEHNR and FQNEAQ (reference sequence). This CDR3 spans 15 amino acids. V was shortened by 0 bases and J by 7 bases, with 15 bases between the two germline ends. The CDR3 DNA sequence: TGTGCCAGCAGCTTAGCGGTCTCCCTAGGTCGTGGCTACACCTTC. Translated: CASSLAVSLGRGYTF.

This clonotype was seen a few times. At one end the junction does not follow the germline gene, possibly because of a read error. The chain carries TRBV27 and TRBJ2-7; TRBD1 matches 10 bases. Germline V lookup: CDR1 MNHEY, CDR2 SMNVEV (reference sequence). The CDR3 loop spans 14 amino acids. This chain's CDR3 is CASSAGTGVREEYF. Written as DNA, the CDR3 is TGTGCCAGCAGTGCGGGGACAGGGGTTCGCGAGGAGTACTTC.

This chain links TRBV5-1 with TRBJ2-7; the D gene is possibly TRBD1 (5 bases). The CDR3 runs 15 residues. Per germline, CDR1 SGHRS and CDR2 YFSETQ. V lost 3 bases to trimming and J lost 1 base, with 14 bases between them. This CDR3 is CASSSMQGISYEQYF. CDR3 DNA sequence: TGCGCCAGCAGCTCGATGCAGGGAATTTCCTACGAGCAGTACTTC.

The V and J genes are TRBV12-3 or TRBV12-4 and TRBJ2-5, with 9 nucleotides matching TRBD1. V was clipped by 2 bases and J by 4 bases; unmatched bases: 8. CDR3 length: 16 amino acids. The CDR3 bases are TGTGCCAGCAGTTTATATGAGACAGGGGGAGGAGAGACCCAGTACTTC. This gives the protein CASSLYETGGGETQYF.

The V call is TRBV29-1, the J call TRBJ2-2, with D unclear. The length of the CDR3 is 13 residues. Trimming took 2 bases from V and 6 from J, leaving 10 bases between them. CDR1 and CDR2 from the germline V gene are SQVTM and ANQGSEA. Here the CDR3 reads CSVEYKTPGELFF. As DNA, the CDR3 is TGCAGCGTTGAATACAAAACACCCGGGGAGCTGTTTTTT.

This clonotype was found many times. The chain links TRBV7-9 to TRBJ2-7; tentatively, D is TRBD1 or TRBD2 (5 bases each). The CDR3 spans 14 residues. Trimming took off 2 bases at V and 7 bases at J, with 15 bases between the two ends. Germline CDR1 SEHNR, CDR2 FQNEAQ (reference sequence). CDR3 sequence: CASSLSGNWGEQYV. The CDR3 region has the DNA TGTGCCAGCAGCTTATCAGGGAATTGGGGGGAGCAGTACGTC.

Points on this clonotype: A much larger clone lies a single base off, so this may be a read error. The chain recombines TRBV5-6 with TRBJ1-1; perhaps TRBD1 as D (6 bases). Germline CDR1 and CDR2: SGHDT and YYEEEE. Trimming pared 4 bases from V and 0 bases from J, leaving 10 bases between. The CDR3 sequence is 14 residues long. Written as DNA, the CDR3 is TGTGCCAGCAGCCCGGGGGCAATGAACACTGAAGCTTTCTTT. As protein: CASSPGAMNTEAFF.

The rearrangement uses TRBV5-5 and TRBJ2-3; D is uncertain. V lost 0 bases to trimming and J lost 2 bases, with 10 bases between them. Germline V gene sequence: CDR1 SGHKS, CDR2 YYEKEE (reference sequence). CDR3 length: 15 amino acids. CDR3 nucleotides: TGTGCCAGCAGCTTGGATTTAAGGGACACAGATACGCAGTATTTT. This encodes CASSLDLRDTDTQYF.

The CDR3 region is CASVEQGQETQYF. DNA of the CDR3: TGCGCCAGCGTCGAGCAGGGGCAAGAGACCCAGTACTTC. The chain has TRBV5-1 and TRBJ2-5; weak D call: TRBD1 (6 bases). Trimming removed 7 bases from V and 2 bases from J, with 12 bases in between. The CDR3 sequence is 13 residues long. CDR1 is SGHRS and CDR2 is YFSETQ in the germline V gene.